The source of this T cell receptor beta chain is a study of Ad26.COV2.S vaccination and SARS-CoV-2 variants. Germline loops: CDR1 SGHDN, CDR2 FVKESK. There are 14 residues in the CDR3. The V segment lost 1 base and the J segment 3 bases; nucleotides outside the gene matches: 1. Treatment denoted: roughly 19 received Ad26.COV2.S at low or high dose, single or two shots; 5 received placebo; per-sample allocation not given. Specimens were obtained on day 63 following the first vaccine or placebo injection. A Boston adult aged 18-55 years was the donor. Profiling relied on immunoSEQ multiplex PCR, and the TCRdb table lists in-frame clones only, not all of them. This table has about half a million clones, roughly nine tenths appearing once.

The sequenced sample was peripheral blood, obtained in a trial of Ad26.COV2.S vaccine versus placebo. The TCR sequence derives from a person between 18 and 59 years old who received the Ad26.COV2.S COVID-19 vaccine or a placebo. The chain joins TRBV14 to TRBJ2-7; TRBD2 aligns across 9 bases. The DNA for the CDR3 is TGTGCCAGCAGCCAAGGACTAGCGGACTACGAGCAGTACTTC. Translation gives CASSQGLADYEQYF. Full variable domain (remainder filled in from reference TRBV14 and TRBJ2-7): EAGVTQFPSHSVIEKGQTVTLRCDPISGHDNLYWYRRVMGKEIKFLLHFVKESKQDESGMPNNRFLAERTGGTYSTLKVQPAELEDSGVYFCASSQGLADYEQYFGPGTRLTVT.